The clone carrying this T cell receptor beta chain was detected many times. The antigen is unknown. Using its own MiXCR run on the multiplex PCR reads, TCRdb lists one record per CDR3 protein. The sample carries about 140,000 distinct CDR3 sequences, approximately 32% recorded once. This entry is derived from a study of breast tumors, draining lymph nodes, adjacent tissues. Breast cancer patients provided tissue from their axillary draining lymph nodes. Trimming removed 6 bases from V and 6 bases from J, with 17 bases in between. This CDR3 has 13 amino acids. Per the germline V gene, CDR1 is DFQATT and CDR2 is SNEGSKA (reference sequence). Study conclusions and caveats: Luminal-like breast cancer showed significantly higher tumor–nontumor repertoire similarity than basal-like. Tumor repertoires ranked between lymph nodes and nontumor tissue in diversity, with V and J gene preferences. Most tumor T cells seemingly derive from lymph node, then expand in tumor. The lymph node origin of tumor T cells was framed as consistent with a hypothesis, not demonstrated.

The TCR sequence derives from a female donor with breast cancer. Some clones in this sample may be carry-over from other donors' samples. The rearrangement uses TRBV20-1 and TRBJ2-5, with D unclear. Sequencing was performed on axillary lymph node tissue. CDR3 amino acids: CSAPNGQKKTQYF. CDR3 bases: TGCAGTGCCCCAAACGGCCAGAAGAAGACCCAGTACTTC.